This T cell receptor (beta chain) comes out of a study of blood T cell repertoires in COVID-19. V was shortened by 7 bases and J by 6 bases, with 16 bases between the two germline ends. This CDR3 is 13 amino acids long. Germline loops: CDR1 SQVTM, CDR2 ANQGSEA. The Seattle patients, enrolled during active infection, were followed longitudinally. Repertoires were generated with immunoSEQ multiplex PCR, while TCRdb's copy carries only in-frame clones and drops some. Here the sample spans about 200,000 clones, 84% being singletons. The origin of this receptor is a woman older than 75 with COVID-19, enrolled during active disease. The rearrangement joins TRBV29-1 to TRBJ2-4, with D perhaps TRBD2 (6 bases). Source material: peripheral blood. CDR3 sequence (DNA): TGCAGCGCCCGGGGAGGCAACTTAAACATTCAGTACTTC. Its protein product is CSARGGNLNIQYF.